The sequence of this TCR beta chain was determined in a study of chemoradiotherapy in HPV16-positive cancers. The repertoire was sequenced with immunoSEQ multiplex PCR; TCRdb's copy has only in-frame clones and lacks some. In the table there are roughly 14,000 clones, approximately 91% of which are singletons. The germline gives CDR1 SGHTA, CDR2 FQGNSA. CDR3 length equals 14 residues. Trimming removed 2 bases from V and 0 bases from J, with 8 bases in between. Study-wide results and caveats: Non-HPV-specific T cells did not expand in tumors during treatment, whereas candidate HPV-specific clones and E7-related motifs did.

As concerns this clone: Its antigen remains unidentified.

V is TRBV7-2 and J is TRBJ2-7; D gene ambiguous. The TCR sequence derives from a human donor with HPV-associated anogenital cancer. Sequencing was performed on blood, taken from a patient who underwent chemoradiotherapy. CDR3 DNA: TGTGCCAGCAGCTTACGAAAAGGCTCCTACGAGCAGTACTTC. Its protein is CASSLRKGSYEQYF.